The 21 T cell receptor beta chains listed next were all sequenced from one sample in a study of blood T cells in healthy people across ages. Together with a sample-barcoded 5' primer, a J-beta primer mix was included in a second PCR lasting roughly 6 to 12 cycles. One entry per CDR3 protein, called by TCRdb with MiXCR from the 5' RACE reads. The data contain about 640,000 distinct CDR3 sequences, roughly 30% of them singletons. The sequenced sample consisted of blood. The receptors derive from an elderly woman in good health.

This chain joins TRBV5-1 and TRBJ2-7, with TRBD1 matching 8 bases. CDR1 is SGHRS, CDR2 YFSETQ, per germline. The CDR3 totals 14 residues. Trimming at V came to 6 bases and at J to 6 bases, leaving 11 bases not matched to a gene. For the CDR3, the DNA is TGCGCCAGCACCGTTGGCCTCACAGGGGGCGAGCAGTACTTC. This translates into CASTVGLTGGEQYF.

This clonotype appeared many times. It may be a read error: a sequence one base away is much more abundant. The V call is TRBV20-1, the J call TRBJ2-5, with 7 bases fitting TRBD2. The CDR3 is 15 residues long. The germline gives CDR1 DFQATT, CDR2 SNEGSKA (reference sequence). V shed 3 bases, J shed 11 bases, and the junction held 18 bases outside the gene matches. CDR3 coding DNA: TGCAGTGCTAGCCGGCGGGGGATAACCTACAATGAGCAGTACTTC. This encodes CSASRRGITYNEQYF.

The rearrangement uses TRBV7-6 and TRBJ2-3; possibly TRBD2 for D (6 bases). Germline V gene sequence: CDR1 SGHVS, CDR2 FNYEAQ. V was trimmed by 10 bases and J by 6 bases, leaving 14 bases between them. The CDR3 loop spans 12 amino acids. CDR3 in amino acids: CATGGSRDTQYF. In nucleotides, the CDR3 is TGTGCCACAGGAGGGAGTAGGGATACGCAGTATTTT.

This clonotype was detected ten times or more. This chain joins TRBV7-8 and TRBJ1-2, with 7 nucleotides matching TRBD1. Germline V gene sequence: CDR1 SGHVS, CDR2 FQNEAQ. Trimming cost V 4 bases and J 8 bases; bases outside gene matches: 10. The CDR3 covers 14 residues. This CDR3 is CASSSGTAALGYTF. Here the CDR3 DNA reads TGTGCCAGCAGCTCCGGGACAGCCGCGTTGGGCTACACCTTC.

There are many counts of this clonotype. V gene TRBV4-3 combines with J gene TRBJ2-2; 7 nucleotides agree with TRBD1. Looked up from germline, CDR1 is LGHNA and CDR2 is YSLEER. V gave up 0 bases and J gave up 3 bases; unmatched junction bases: 13. The CDR3 covers 19 residues. The CDR3 nucleotides are TGCGCCAGCAGCCAAGAGGCCGGGACAGCACCCAGGCACACCGGGGAGCTGTTTTTT. Protein sequence: CASSQEAGTAPRHTGELFF.

The sample holds a few counts of this clonotype. This chain connects TRBV19 to TRBJ1-1, with 7 bases that match TRBD1. The CDR3 runs to 15 residues. CDR1 and CDR2 (germline): LNHDA, SQIVND (reference sequence). V dropped 3 bases and J dropped 4; count of bases not matched to a gene: 8. CDR3 bases: TGTGCCAGTAGTATGCCGACAGGGATGTCCACTGAAGCTTTCTTT. It specifies CASSMPTGMSTEAFF.

The V and J genes are TRBV6-5 and TRBJ1-5; D is possibly TRBD1 (5 bases). Trimming took off 6 bases at V and 5 bases at J, with 11 bases between the two ends. This CDR3 is built from 13 residues. The germline gives CDR1 MNHEY, CDR2 SVGAGI. CDR3: CASSRGADQPQHF. CDR3 coding DNA: TGTGCCAGCAGCCGAGGGGCGGATCAGCCCCAGCATTTT.

The V call is TRBV6-6, the J call TRBJ1-2; 8 positions match TRBD1. This CDR3 has 15 amino acids. V lost 9 bases, J lost 2 bases, and 11 bases stayed unmatched. The V gene's germline CDR1 is MNHNY and CDR2 SVGAGI (reference sequence). The CDR3 region has the DNA TGTGCCAGTTTTCGACAGGGGATGGGGAACTATGGCTACACCTTC. Amino acids: CASFRQGMGNYGYTF.

This clonotype appeared once. The gene calls are TRBV6-2 or TRBV6-3 and TRBJ1-1; TRBD1 matches at 7 bases. Per germline, CDR1 MNHEY and CDR2 SVGEGT. V lost 2 bases, J lost 3 bases, and 6 bases stayed unmatched. CDR3 size: 15 residues. The CDR3 coding sequence is TGTGCCAGCAGTTACGGGACAGTCGAACACACTGAAGCTTTCTTT. It translates to CASSYGTVEHTEAFF.

This clonotype came up many times. The chain has TRBV7-2 and TRBJ2-1; 16 nucleotides match TRBD2. In germline, CDR1 is SGHTA, CDR2 FQGNSA. J lost 5 bases, V lost 5 bases, and 3 bases had no gene match. The CDR3 covers 16 residues. The CDR3 sequence: CASSQGLAGGDNEQFF. Here the CDR3 DNA reads TGTGCCAGCAGCCAGGGACTAGCGGGGGGGGACAATGAGCAGTTCTTC.

The sample holds many counts of this clonotype. The chain carries TRBV19 and TRBJ1-2, with D perhaps matching TRBD1 (5 bases). Trimming took 5 bases from V and 1 from J, leaving 11 bases between them. The CDR3 is 14 amino acids. In germline, CDR1 is LNHDA, CDR2 SQIVND (reference sequence). CDR3 DNA: TGTGCCAGTAGTCCGGGACCGAATAACTATGGCTACACCTTC. This translates into CASSPGPNNYGYTF. Combining the CDR3 with reference TRBV19 and TRBJ1-2 gives the whole variable domain DGGITQSPKYLFRKEGQNVTLSCEQNLNHDAMYWYRQDPGQGLRLIYYSQIVNDFQKGDIAEGYSVSREKKESFPLTVTSAQKNPTAFYLCASSPGPNNYGYTFGSGTRLTVV.

There are many counts of this clonotype. J is TRBJ1-2 and V is TRBV7-3; no reliable D call. V lost 6 bases and J lost 5, with 7 bases in between. The CDR3 consists of 11 residues. Per germline, CDR1 SGHTA and CDR2 FQGTGA. This CDR3 is CASSRSYGYTF. The CDR3 coding sequence is TGTGCCAGCAGTAGAAGTTATGGCTACACCTTC.

This clonotype was picked up a small number of times. Relative to the germline gene, one junction end is altered; a read error may explain this. The V call is TRBV27, the J call TRBJ1-5; the D is unclear. Germline V gene lookup returns CDR1 MNHEY and CDR2 SMNVEV (reference sequence). The CDR3 is 16 amino acids. The CDR3 is CASSPYASNSNRPQHF. For the CDR3, the DNA is TGTGCCAGCAGTCCATATGCGAGTAATAGCAATCGGCCCCAGCATTTT.

This clonotype was recorded many times. The chain recombines TRBV7-2 with TRBJ1-1; no definite D call. The ends were cut back, 6 bases at V and 6 bases at J, with 17 bases in the middle. The V gene's germline CDR1 is SGHTA and CDR2 FQGNSA. This CDR3 has 14 residues. The CDR3 here is CASSKGDYSPEAFF. The CDR3 coding sequence is TGTGCCAGCAGTAAAGGAGACTATTCCCCTGAAGCTTTCTTT.

This clonotype occurred many times. CDR3 DNA: TGTGCCAGCAGTTTAAGCTCGGTGGGGCTCTCTGGGGCCAACGTCCTGACTTTC. It codes for CASSLSSVGLSGANVLTF. The chain uses TRBV12-3 or TRBV12-4 and TRBJ2-6; perhaps TRBD1 as D (5 bases). The CDR3 contains 18 residues. V was clipped by 2 bases and J by 0 bases, with 14 bases between them.

The chain carries TRBV20-1 and TRBJ2-1, with a possible D match to TRBD2 (5 bases). The CDR3 covers 14 residues. Germline V gene lookup returns CDR1 DFQATT and CDR2 SNEGSKA (reference sequence). The germline V and J ends were trimmed by 5 bases and 7 bases, with 18 bases remaining between them. CDR3 residues: CSARIPGVFNEQFF. DNA of the CDR3: TGCAGTGCTCGCATCCCCGGGGTTTTTAATGAGCAGTTCTTC.

In this sample, this clonotype turned up many times. The chain employs TRBV24-1 and TRBJ2-5, with D perhaps TRBD1 or TRBD2 (5 bases each). Per the germline V gene, CDR1 is KGHDR and CDR2 is SFDVKD. V was cut by 3 bases and J by 1 base, with 14 bases left in between. The CDR3 spans 16 residues. CDR3 bases: TGTGCCACCAGTGATCGGGACCAGGATTTCCAAGAGACCCAGTACTTC. This translates into CATSDRDQDFQETQYF.

V usage is TRBV7-3 and J usage is TRBJ2-7, with TRBD1 matching over 9 bases. This CDR3 comprises 16 residues. V shed 0 bases, J shed 7 bases, and the junction held 10 bases outside the gene matches. Germline V CDR1 and CDR2: SGHTA, FQGTGA. The CDR3 DNA sequence: TGTGCCAGCAGCTTAACGTCGGGACAGGGCAGGAATGAGCAGTACTTC. This gives the protein CASSLTSGQGRNEQYF.

A word on this clonotype: A clone one base away is much larger, so this may be a read error. The chain joins TRBV5-8 to TRBJ2-7; D is unclear. The CDR3 consists of 15 residues. V lost 2 bases to trimming and J lost 0 bases, with 12 bases between them. Germline lookup yields CDR1 SGHTS and CDR2 YDEGEE. This chain's CDR3 is CASSFRVPSSYEQYF. CDR3 sequence (DNA): TGTGCCAGCAGCTTCCGGGTCCCTTCCTCCTACGAGCAGTACTTC.

The genes are TRBV6-6 and TRBJ2-7, with D maybe TRBD1 (6 bases). CDR1 is MNHNY and CDR2 is SVGAGI in the germline V gene (reference sequence). V lost 6 bases and J lost 7, with 16 bases in between. The CDR3 contains 13 residues. The CDR3 loop reads CASSTTGHREQYF. CDR3 coding DNA: TGTGCCAGCAGCACCACAGGGCACCGGGAGCAGTACTTC.

As regards this clonotype: A read error may be the cause here, since a much bigger clone is one base away. The CDR3 reads CASMLPGREGHTQYF. CDR3 DNA: TGCGCCAGCATGCTCCCGGGACGCGAAGGGCATACGCAGTATTTT. This chain links TRBV5-1 with TRBJ2-3, with D possibly called TRBD1 or TRBD2 (5 bases each). Trimming stripped 6 bases from V and 7 bases from J, with 21 bases between. Looked up from germline, CDR1 is SGHRS and CDR2 is YFSETQ. The CDR3 has 15 amino acids.